The 16 T cell receptor beta chains in this list originate from one sample, sequenced in a study of blood T cell repertoires in COVID-19. Here immunoSEQ multiplex PCR was the method, and the copy in TCRdb shows in-frame clones only, minus some. The sample holds about 190,000 clones, 70% to 90% seen once. The sample comprised peripheral blood. The origin of the receptors is a woman aged 35 to 49 who had recovered from COVID-19.

This CDR3 reads CSVEVRGLSGANVLTF. In DNA form, the CDR3 reads TGCAGCGTTGAGGTCAGGGGGCTTTCTGGGGCCAACGTCCTGACTTTC. The chain carries TRBV29-1 and TRBJ2-6; 8 bases agree with TRBD1. Germline values: CDR1 SQVTM, CDR2 ANQGSEA. This CDR3 contains 16 residues. J lost 1 base, V lost 3 bases, and 5 bases had no gene match. The full variable domain, rest sourced from reference TRBV29-1 and TRBJ2-6, is SAVISQKPSRDICQRGTSLTIQCQVDSQVTMMFWYRQQPGQSLTLIATANQGSEATYESGFVIDKFPISRPNLTFSTLTVSNMSPEDSSIYLCSVEVRGLSGANVLTFGAGSRLTVL.

This clone was picked up many times. The chain links TRBV5-1 to TRBJ2-7; 10 nucleotides agree with TRBD1. Germline loops: CDR1 SGHRS, CDR2 YFSETQ. The ends lost 4 bases at V and 5 bases at J; junction bases unmatched: 9. The CDR3 has 15 amino acids. CDR3 protein: CASSRLTGGSDEQYF. The DNA for the CDR3 is TGCGCCAGCAGCAGACTGACAGGGGGCTCAGACGAGCAGTACTTC.

This chain links TRBV4-2 with TRBJ2-2; 10 bases align to TRBD1. CDR1 and CDR2 from the germline V gene are LGHNA and YNFKEQ. The CDR3 is 17 residues long. Losses at the gene ends were 0 bases for V and 4 bases for J; bases not matched to a gene: 5. CDR3 residues: CASSQELGQGGTGELFF. The CDR3 bases are TGTGCCAGCAGCCAAGAATTAGGACAGGGGGGCACCGGGGAGCTGTTTTTT.

The rearrangement joins TRBV18 to TRBJ2-7; no clear D. The CDR3 runs 14 residues. Per germline, CDR1 KGHSH and CDR2 LQKENI. V lost 3 bases and J lost 3, with 12 bases in between. CDR3 sequence reads: CASSPGRPRYEQYF. The CDR3 DNA reads TGTGCCAGCTCACCTGGGCGCCCCCGCTACGAGCAGTACTTC.

CDR3 in DNA: TGTGCCACCAGTGATTTTACGGGGAGCTCCTACAATGAGCAGTTCTTC. This encodes CATSDFTGSSYNEQFF. The V call is TRBV24-1, the J call TRBJ2-1; D may be TRBD2 (5 bases). V dropped 1 base and J dropped 0 bases, with 9 bases sitting between them. CDR1 and CDR2 (germline): KGHDR, SFDVKD. The CDR3 has 16 amino acids.

DNA of the CDR3: TGTGCCAGCAGTGCCCGAGGCTGGCACACAGATACGCAGTATTTT. Translation gives CASSARGWHTDTQYF. This chain joins TRBV28 and TRBJ2-3; no reliable D call. CDR3 size: 15 residues. Trimming removed 5 bases from V and 2 bases from J, with 14 bases in between. CDR1 and CDR2 (germline): MDHEN, SYDVKM.

V usage is TRBV10-3 and J usage is TRBJ2-7, with TRBD2 as a possible D gene (5 bases). V was clipped by 10 bases and J by 2 bases, with 12 bases between them. CDR3 length: 12 amino acids. Per germline, CDR1 ENHRY and CDR2 SYGVKD. The CDR3 DNA reads as TGTGCCACCATGGACGGGGCCTACGAGCAGTACTTC. This translates into CATMDGAYEQYF.

V usage is TRBV2 and J usage is TRBJ2-7; D possibly corresponds to TRBD1 (6 bases). The CDR3 contains 17 residues. Trimming removed 6 bases at V and 3 bases at J, with 24 bases between. Germline assignment: CDR1 SNHLY and CDR2 FYNNEI. CDR3 bases: TGTGCCAGCAGCGCAGACAGGATAGGAAATTCAGGCTACGAGCAGTACTTC. It translates to CASSADRIGNSGYEQYF.

The chain links TRBV18 to TRBJ2-5; D perhaps matches TRBD2 (6 bases). The CDR3 contains 17 residues. Looked up from germline, CDR1 is KGHSH and CDR2 is LQKENI. V lost 4 bases and J 5 bases, leaving 23 bases between the germline ends. The CDR3 sequence: CASSRNLDPRAGETQYF. In DNA, the CDR3 is TGTGCCAGCTCACGAAACTTGGACCCCCGGGCGGGGGAGACCCAGTACTTC.

V is TRBV27 and J is TRBJ2-7; the match to TRBD1 covers 8 bases. Germline loops: CDR1 MNHEY, CDR2 SMNVEV (reference sequence). The V and J ends lost 7 bases and 3 bases, in that order; junction bases with no gene match: 11. The CDR3 has 15 amino acids. The CDR3, as DNA: TGTGCCAGCACCCCCAAGGGACAGGTCTGCTACGAGCAGTACTTC. Encoded protein: CASTPKGQVCYEQYF.

The J gene is TRBJ2-3, the V gene TRBV3-1 (or the pseudogene TRBV3-2); maybe TRBD1 (6 bases). Per germline, CDR1 LGHDT and CDR2 YNNKEL (reference sequence). Trimming stripped 4 bases from V and 2 bases from J, with 16 bases between. The CDR3 consists of 16 residues. In DNA, the CDR3 is TGTGCCAGCAGCCGGAACAGGGACAAACCCACAGATACGCAGTATTTT. Encoded protein: CASSRNRDKPTDTQYF.

V and J are TRBV7-9 and TRBJ2-2; perhaps TRBD1 as D (5 bases). Trimming took off 3 bases at V and 9 bases at J, with 14 bases between the two ends. Germline loops: CDR1 SEHNR, CDR2 FQNEAQ (reference sequence). This CDR3 region has 14 residues. The CDR3, as DNA: TGTGCCAGCAGCTTTTCCAGGGAACTCTGGGAGCTGTTTTTT. The encoded protein is CASSFSRELWELFF.

This clone was seen a handful of times. This chain connects TRBV28 to TRBJ2-7; D unresolved. The CDR3 length is 12 residues. Germline CDR1 is MDHEN and CDR2 is SYDVKM. Deletions cut 8 bases from V and 3 bases from J, with 11 bases between. CDR3 in DNA: TGTGCCAGCTCTCGCCTCGGCTACGAGCAGTACTTC. It encodes CASSRLGYEQYF.

The chain is built from TRBV5-1 and TRBJ2-3; D may be TRBD2 (6 bases). Trimming removed 2 bases at V and 0 bases at J, with 13 bases between. This CDR3 has 16 residues. Per the germline V gene, CDR1 is SGHRS and CDR2 is YFSETQ. The CDR3 bases are TGCGCCAGCAGCTTAAGGCAGGGACTTAGCACAGATACGCAGTATTTT. It yields the protein CASSLRQGLSTDTQYF. The whole variable domain, filled in from reference TRBV5-1 and TRBJ2-3, reads KAGVTQTPRYLIKTRGQQVTLSCSPISGHRSVSWYQQTPGQGLQFLFEYFSETQRNKGNFPGRFSGRQFSNSRSEMNVSTLELGDSALYLCASSLRQGLSTDTQYFGPGTRLTVL.

The chain is built from TRBV7-8 and TRBJ1-6, with 12 bases matching TRBD1. Looked up from germline, CDR1 is SGHVS and CDR2 is FQNEAQ. The CDR3 runs to 18 residues. The junction had 11 bases not matched to a gene; V was cut back by 5 bases and J by 6 bases. CDR3 in DNA: TGTGCCAGCAGCATCAAACCGGGACAGGGGGCGGTTAATTCACCCCTCCACTTT. This sequence encodes CASSIKPGQGAVNSPLHF. Based on the CDR3 plus reference TRBV7-8 and TRBJ1-6, the full variable domain is GAGVSQSPRYKVAKRGQDVALRCDPISGHVSLFWYQQALGQGPEFLTYFQNEAQLDKSGLPSDRFFAERPEGSVSTLKIQRTQQEDSAVYLCASSIKPGQGAVNSPLHFGNGTRLTVT.

The V call is TRBV6-5, the J call TRBJ2-7; TRBD1 aligns across 7 bases. The CDR3 contains 15 residues. The trim removed 8 bases at V and 2 bases at J, leaving 12 bases unmatched. Germline CDR1 and CDR2: MNHEY and SVGAGI. CDR3 coding DNA: TGTGCCAGCCGGGACCCGGGCAGGGGGACCTACGAGCAGTACTTC. Its protein is CASRDPGRGTYEQYF.